This paragraph reports one T cell receptor beta chain. This entry is derived from a study of T cell responses to AZD1222 COVID-19 vaccine. The CDR3 runs 16 residues. Germline CDR1 reads SEHNR; CDR2 reads FQNEAQ (reference sequence). Trimming pared 4 bases from V and 1 base from J, leaving 15 bases between. Clones were read by immunoSEQ multiplex PCR, and TCRdb kept only the in-frame ones, dropping some. The repertoire consists of 150,000 or so clones, with 91% occurring once and the leading ten covering about 5%. The receptor comes from an adult in good health. This chain links TRBV7-9 with TRBJ2-3; D is uncertain. The sample consisted of peripheral blood, taken on day 0 of AZD1222 vaccination. In nucleotides, the CDR3 is TGTGCCAGCAGCTCCCTCCGAGCGATGGGCACAGATACGCAGTATTTT. Its protein is CASSSLRAMGTDTQYF.